This entry lists 23 T cell receptor beta chains sequenced from one sample in a study of blood T cell repertoires in COVID-19. Sequencing was performed with immunoSEQ multiplex PCR; in TCRdb, only in-frame clones are kept and a portion is missing. The table records about 190,000 clones, approximately 90% of them present only once. The sequenced sample was peripheral blood. These receptors originate from a man aged 25 to 40 with acute or convalescent COVID-19.

This sequence joins TRBV7-6 and TRBJ2-1; maybe TRBD1 (6 bases). V lost 1 base, J lost 4 bases, and 11 bases lay in between. The CDR3 totals 15 residues. Germline assignment: CDR1 SGHVS and CDR2 FNYEAQ. The CDR3 DNA reads as TGTGCCAGCAGCTTAGGTGAAGGGGGTTACAATGAGCAGTTCTTC. Its protein is CASSLGEGGYNEQFF.

The sample holds a few counts of this clone. This chain connects TRBV29-1 to TRBJ1-1, with D unresolved. The CDR3 contains 13 residues. V lost 4 bases and J 6 bases, leaving 15 bases between the germline ends. The germline CDR1 and CDR2 sequences are SQVTM and ANQGSEA. The CDR3, as DNA: TGCAGCGTTGGGTTCCTTCCGGTGGCTGAAGCTTTCTTT. It yields the protein CSVGFLPVAEAFF.

V gene TRBV6-4 combines with J gene TRBJ2-2, with D perhaps TRBD1 (6 bases). The CDR3 loop spans 15 amino acids. Trimming removed 4 bases at V and 7 bases at J, with 16 bases between. Germline CDR1 is MRHNA and CDR2 is SNTAGT. CDR3 region: CASSVGRGGDGELFF. The CDR3 DNA reads TGTGCCAGCAGTGTTGGCAGGGGTGGGGACGGGGAGCTGTTTTTT.

This clone was recorded a few times. V gene TRBV28 combines with J gene TRBJ1-1, with D perhaps matching TRBD1 (6 bases). The V and J ends lost 7 bases and 3 bases respectively, with 12 bases between them. The CDR3 extends over 13 amino acids. The germline V gene encodes CDR1 MDHEN and CDR2 SYDVKM. CDR3: CASIQGHYTEAFF. The CDR3 bases are TGTGCCAGCATTCAGGGGCATTACACTGAAGCTTTCTTT.

V gene TRBV6-1 combines with J gene TRBJ1-1, with 7 bases lining up with TRBD1. The trim removed 4 bases at V and 0 bases at J, leaving 11 bases unmatched. Germline lookup yields CDR1 MNHNS and CDR2 SASEGT. This CDR3 spans 17 amino acids. This CDR3 is CASSARDRGQMNTEAFF. The CDR3 bases are TGTGCCAGCAGTGCAAGAGATAGGGGACAGATGAACACTGAAGCTTTCTTT.

CDR3 DNA sequence: TGTGCCAGCAGTCCCCGAATGAGGGGGGGCGTGGATACGCAGTATTTT. It encodes CASSPRMRGGVDTQYF. The chain couples TRBV28 to TRBJ2-3, with D possibly matching TRBD2 (7 bases). This CDR3 comprises 16 residues. CDR1 MDHEN and CDR2 SYDVKM come from the germline V gene. Trimming removed 5 bases at V and 6 bases at J, with 21 bases between.

This clone appeared a single time. This rearrangement joins TRBV28 to TRBJ1-2; D perhaps matches TRBD1 (6 bases). Germline V gives CDR1 MDHEN, CDR2 SYDVKM. The V end was cut by 5 bases, the J end by 3 bases, with 13 bases between. The CDR3 contains 14 residues. The CDR3 DNA reads as TGTGCCAGCAGTCCCGGAACAGGGTACTATGGCTACACCTTC. It is translated as CASSPGTGYYGYTF.

The V and J genes are TRBV28 and TRBJ2-3; D remains unclear. Deletions cut 5 bases from V and 4 bases from J, with 10 bases between. This CDR3 is 13 amino acids long. The germline CDR1 and CDR2 sequences are MDHEN and SYDVKM. The CDR3 DNA sequence: TGTGCCAGCAGTCCTATCTCGCCAGATACGCAGTATTTT. It specifies CASSPISPDTQYF.

The chain links TRBV11-2 to TRBJ1-2; D is unresolved. CDR3 size: 13 residues. CDR1 SGHAT and CDR2 FQNNGV come from the germline V gene. Trimming took 4 bases from V and 5 from J, leaving 11 bases between them. Here the CDR3 reads CASSSSTGYGYTF. Written as DNA, the CDR3 is TGTGCCAGCAGCTCATCGACCGGGTATGGCTACACCTTC.

The chain uses TRBV14 and TRBJ1-6; D is unclear. The CDR3 is 13 residues long. V shed 6 bases and J shed 6 bases, with 9 bases lying between them. The germline V gene encodes CDR1 SGHDN and CDR2 FVKESK. The CDR3 loop reads CASRTAINSPLHF. The CDR3 region has the DNA TGTGCCAGCAGAACAGCAATTAATTCACCCCTCCACTTT. Drawing the rest from reference TRBV14 and TRBJ1-6, the complete variable domain is EAGVTQFPSHSVIEKGQTVTLRCDPISGHDNLYWYRRVMGKEIKFLLHFVKESKQDESGMPNNRFLAERTGGTYSTLKVQPAELEDSGVYFCASRTAINSPLHFGNGTRLTVT.

The V and J genes are TRBV24-1 and TRBJ2-3; TRBD2 agrees at 9 bases. CDR1 and CDR2 from the germline V gene are KGHDR and SFDVKD. J lost 5 bases, V lost 5 bases, and 16 bases had no gene match. This CDR3 region has 18 residues. The DNA of the CDR3 is TGTGCCACCAGTGGTGCCATAGCGGGAGTGGAGAGAGGAGATACGCAGTATTTT. Protein product: CATSGAIAGVERGDTQYF.

V usage is TRBV14 and J usage is TRBJ2-7; 9 bases are a match to TRBD1. The CDR3 sequence is 15 residues long. J gave up 2 bases and V 2 bases, and 4 bases lay outside the gene matches. Germline loops: CDR1 SGHDN, CDR2 FVKESK. The CDR3: CASSQQTGGTYEQYF. In nucleotides, the CDR3 is TGTGCCAGCAGCCAACAGACAGGGGGTACCTACGAGCAGTACTTC. The entire variable domain, with the rest obtained from reference TRBV14 and TRBJ2-7, is as follows: EAGVTQFPSHSVIEKGQTVTLRCDPISGHDNLYWYRRVMGKEIKFLLHFVKESKQDESGMPNNRFLAERTGGTYSTLKVQPAELEDSGVYFCASSQQTGGTYEQYFGPGTRLTVT.

In this sample, this clone turned up once. The J gene is TRBJ2-4, the V gene TRBV6-2 or TRBV6-3; weak D call: TRBD2 (6 bases). Germline loops: CDR1 MNHEY, CDR2 SVGEGT. V shed 5 bases and J shed 6 bases, with 14 bases lying between them. There are 14 residues in the CDR3. CDR3: CASSMLRDLNIQYF. In DNA, the CDR3 is TGTGCCAGCAGTATGTTGCGGGACCTAAACATTCAGTACTTC.

This clone was counted once. This chain uses TRBV11-3 with TRBJ2-1; D might be TRBD2 (5 bases). This CDR3 is 15 amino acids long. Germline loops: CDR1 SGHNT, CDR2 YENEEA. Trimming cost V 10 bases and J 4 bases, with 20 bases left between them. The CDR3 spells CAILLGIARYNEQFF. The CDR3 region has the DNA TGTGCCATTCTACTGGGGATAGCGCGTTACAATGAGCAGTTCTTC.

V usage is TRBV7-9 and J usage is TRBJ1-4, with TRBD1 as a possible D gene (5 bases). V was trimmed by 5 bases and J by 6 bases, leaving 16 bases between them. Germline CDR1 is SEHNR and CDR2 is FQNEAQ (reference sequence). The CDR3 runs 15 residues. CDR3 nucleotide sequence: TGTGCCAGCAGCAATGGGACTGATAATTATGAAAAACTGTTTTTT. As protein: CASSNGTDNYEKLFF.

The V call is TRBV23-1, the J call TRBJ2-1; TRBD2 matches 7 bases. TRBV23-1 is classed as an ORF, of uncertain function. CDR3 length: 19 residues. The V segment lost 2 bases and the J segment 2 bases; nucleotides outside the gene matches: 15. CDR3 sequence (DNA): TGCGCCAGCAGTCAAGAAAAGGGTGGGCTAGCGGAGCCCTACAATGAGCAGTTCTTC. Translation: CASSQEKGGLAEPYNEQFF.

On this clone: This sample also contains other DNA sequences that code for the same CDR3. This chain connects TRBV27 to TRBJ1-5, with D unresolved. The CDR3 has 15 amino acids. The V and J ends lost 5 bases and 0 bases respectively, with 11 bases between them. Looked up from germline, CDR1 is MNHEY and CDR2 is SMNVEV (reference sequence). The DNA for the CDR3 is TGTGCCAGCAGTCCGCCAGAAGATAGCAATCAGCCCCAGCATTTT. This gives the protein CASSPPEDSNQPQHF.

This sequence joins TRBV27 and TRBJ1-6; 12 bases line up with TRBD1. This CDR3 has 15 amino acids. Germline assignment: CDR1 MNHEY and CDR2 SMNVEV (reference sequence). Unmatched junction bases numbered 3, after V lost 3 bases and J lost 9 bases. The CDR3 sequence is CASSLGQGAGSPLHF. CDR3 in DNA: TGTGCCAGCAGTTTGGGACAGGGGGCCGGTTCACCCCTCCACTTT.

With respect to this clone: Compared with germline, one end of the junction differs, possibly owing to a read error. J is TRBJ2-5 and V is TRBV30; D is uncertain. Germline loops: CDR1 GTSNPN, CDR2 SVGIG (reference sequence). This CDR3 spans 18 amino acids. CDR3 region: CAWSVRLSSPLPKEPQYF. CDR3 nucleotide sequence: TGTGCCTGGAGTGTAAGATTATCGTCCCCCCTTCCCAAAGAGCCCCAGTACTTC.

The chain links TRBV28 to TRBJ1-2; tentatively, D is TRBD1 (6 bases). V lost 2 bases, J lost 4 bases, and 11 bases lay in between. This CDR3 has 14 amino acids. In germline, CDR1 is MDHEN, CDR2 SYDVKM. As DNA, the CDR3 is TGTGCCAGCAGTTTAAATCAGGGGACCTATGGCTACACCTTC. This sequence encodes CASSLNQGTYGYTF.

The rearrangement joins TRBV6-1 to TRBJ1-1; 8 nucleotides align to TRBD1. The CDR3 is 15 residues long. Germline V gives CDR1 MNHNS, CDR2 SASEGT. The ends lost 0 bases at V and 4 bases at J; junction bases unmatched: 4. The CDR3: CASSEARQGTTEAFF. The CDR3 DNA is TGTGCCAGCAGTGAAGCTCGACAGGGGACCACTGAAGCTTTCTTT.

The rearrangement uses TRBV5-1 and TRBJ1-3, with TRBD1 identical over 7 bases. Germline V lookup: CDR1 SGHRS, CDR2 YFSETQ. Germline trimming cut 0 bases from V and 4 bases from J; bases unmatched to any gene: 1. CDR3 size: 14 residues. This chain's CDR3 is CASSLAGGGNTIYF. The CDR3 nucleotides read TGCGCCAGCAGCTTGGCAGGGGGAGGAAACACCATATATTTT.

V gene TRBV9 combines with J gene TRBJ1-1; maybe TRBD1 (5 bases). V lost 0 bases, J lost 4 bases, and 16 bases lay in between. The CDR3 is made up of 16 amino acids. CDR1 and CDR2 from the germline V gene are SGDLS and YYNGEE. CDR3 bases: TGTGCCAGCAGCGTAGCTATGGGGGGAGGCGGCACTGAAGCTTTCTTT. It encodes CASSVAMGGGGTEAFF.